This T cell receptor beta chain was observed in a study of blood T cell repertoires in COVID-19. Turning to the study itself: Italy, Spain and the United States were the sources of the convalescent and acute COVID-19 samples. Sources were T cells, B-cell-depleted T cells, or PBMCs; the material itself was cDNA or gDNA.

Source study methods: By means of reference gene primer amplification, nucleated cell counts were estimated. Clones were read by immunoSEQ multiplex PCR, and TCRdb kept only the in-frame ones, dropping some. D and trimming were read from the DNA, whereas the V and J calls and clone size are those reported in that table. The table shows about 230,000 clones, with approximately 87% occurring only once. The CDR3 has 15 amino acids. Germline CDR1 and CDR2: SNHLY and FYNNEI. V lost 6 bases, J lost 5 bases, and 19 bases lay in between. The sample comprised peripheral blood. The V gene is TRBV2, the J gene TRBJ1-2, with D hard to call. The source is a woman between 65 and 79 years old with active or convalescent COVID-19. CDR3 residues: CASRLLEELGYGYTF. CDR3 nucleotides: TGTGCCAGCAGGCTTCTGGAGGAACTGGGGTATGGCTACACCTTC.